This T cell receptor beta chain derives from a study of cytomegalovirus exposure and HLA in healthy donors. Germline lookup yields CDR1 DFQATT and CDR2 SNEGSKA (reference sequence). The CDR3 length is 11 residues. Deletions cut 6 bases from V and 4 bases from J, with 9 bases between. Worth noting for this clone: Additional DNA sequences in this sample encode the identical CDR3.

Generated by immunoSEQ multiplex PCR, the TCRdb table keeps only in-frame clones and is missing some. The table shows 100,000 to 120,000 clones, with about nine tenths occurring only once. This sequence joins TRBV20-1 and TRBJ1-2, with D possibly being TRBD1 (5 bases). This TCR was recovered from a woman aged 18 to 35 in good health and CMV-seronegative. The sample comprised PBMCs. In nucleotides, the CDR3 is TGCAGTGCCACCGGGGGCTATGGCTACACCTTC. This translates into CSATGGYGYTF.